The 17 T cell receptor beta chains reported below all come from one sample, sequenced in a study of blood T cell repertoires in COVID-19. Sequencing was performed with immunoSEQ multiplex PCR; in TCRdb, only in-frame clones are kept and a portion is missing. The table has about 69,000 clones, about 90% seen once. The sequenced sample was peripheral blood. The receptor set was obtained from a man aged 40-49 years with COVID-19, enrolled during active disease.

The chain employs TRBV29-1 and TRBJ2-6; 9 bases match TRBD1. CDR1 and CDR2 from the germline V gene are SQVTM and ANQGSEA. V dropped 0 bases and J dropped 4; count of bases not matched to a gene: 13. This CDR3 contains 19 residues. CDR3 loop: CSVEERDRAYLHGANVLTF. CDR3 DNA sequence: TGCAGCGTTGAAGAACGGGACAGGGCCTACCTCCACGGGGCCAACGTCCTGACTTTC.

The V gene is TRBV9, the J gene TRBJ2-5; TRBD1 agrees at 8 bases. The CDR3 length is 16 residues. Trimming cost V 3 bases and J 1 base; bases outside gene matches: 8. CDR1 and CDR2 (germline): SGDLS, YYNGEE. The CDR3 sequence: CASSGDLTGVQETQYF. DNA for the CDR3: TGTGCCAGCAGCGGAGATTTGACAGGGGTCCAAGAGACCCAGTACTTC.

The CDR3 loop is CASSHFTGGLANYGYTF. The CDR3 nucleotides read TGTGCCAGCAGCCATTTTACCGGGGGATTGGCTAACTATGGCTACACCTTC. The genes are TRBV3-1 (or the pseudogene TRBV3-2) and TRBJ1-2; a weak D match, TRBD1 (5 bases). Between the trimmed V and J ends, which lost 3 bases and 0 bases, there was a span of 17 bases. There are 17 residues in the CDR3. CDR1 and CDR2 from the germline V gene are LGHDT and YNNKEL (reference sequence).

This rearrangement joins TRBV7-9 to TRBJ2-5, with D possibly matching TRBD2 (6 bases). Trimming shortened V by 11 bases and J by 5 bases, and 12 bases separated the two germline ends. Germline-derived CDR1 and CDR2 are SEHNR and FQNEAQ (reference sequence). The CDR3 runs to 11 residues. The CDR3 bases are TGTGCCGGTACGGGGGTTGAGACCCAGTACTTC. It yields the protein CAGTGVETQYF. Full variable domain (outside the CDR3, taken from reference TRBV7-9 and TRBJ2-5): DTGVSQNPRHKITKRGQNVTFRCDPISEHNRLYWYRQTLGQGPEFLTYFQNEAQLEKSRLLSDRFSAERPKGSFSTLEIQRTEQGDSAMYLCAGTGVETQYFGPGTRLLVL.

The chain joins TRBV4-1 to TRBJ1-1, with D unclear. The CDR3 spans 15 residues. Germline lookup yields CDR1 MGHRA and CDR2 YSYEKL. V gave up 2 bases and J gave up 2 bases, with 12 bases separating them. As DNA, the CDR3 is TGCGCCAGCAGCCAATCCCGAGTCCAAAACACTGAAGCTTTCTTT. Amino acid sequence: CASSQSRVQNTEAFF.

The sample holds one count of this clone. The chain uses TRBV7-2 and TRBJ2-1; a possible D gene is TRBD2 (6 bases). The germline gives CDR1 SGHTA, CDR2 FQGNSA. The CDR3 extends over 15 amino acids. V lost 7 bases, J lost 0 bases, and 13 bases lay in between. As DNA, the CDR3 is TGTGCCAGCACCCTCGGAGGGAGCTCCTACAATGAGCAGTTCTTC. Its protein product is CASTLGGSSYNEQFF.

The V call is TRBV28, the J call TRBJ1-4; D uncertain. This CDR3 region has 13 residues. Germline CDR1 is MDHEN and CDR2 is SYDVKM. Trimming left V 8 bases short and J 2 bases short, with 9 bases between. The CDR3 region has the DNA TGTGCCAGCGTGCGGGCGACTAATGAAAAACTGTTTTTT. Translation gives CASVRATNEKLFF.

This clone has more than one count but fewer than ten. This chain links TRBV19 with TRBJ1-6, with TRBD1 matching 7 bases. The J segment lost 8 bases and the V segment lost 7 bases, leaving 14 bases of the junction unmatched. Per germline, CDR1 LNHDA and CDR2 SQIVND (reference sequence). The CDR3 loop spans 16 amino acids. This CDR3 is CASKATGIKSYSPLHF. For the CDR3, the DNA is TGTGCCAGTAAGGCGACAGGGATCAAATCTTATTCACCCCTCCACTTT.

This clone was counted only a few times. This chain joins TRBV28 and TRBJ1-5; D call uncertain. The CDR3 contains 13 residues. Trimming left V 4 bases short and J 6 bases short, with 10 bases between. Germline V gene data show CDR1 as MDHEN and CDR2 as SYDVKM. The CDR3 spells CASSSPIGQPQHF. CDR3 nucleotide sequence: TGTGCCAGCAGTTCCCCCATCGGTCAGCCCCAGCATTTT.

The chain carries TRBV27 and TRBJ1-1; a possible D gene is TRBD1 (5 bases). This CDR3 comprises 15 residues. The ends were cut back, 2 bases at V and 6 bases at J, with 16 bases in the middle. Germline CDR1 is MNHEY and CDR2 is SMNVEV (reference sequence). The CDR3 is CASSLGLGRGAEAFF. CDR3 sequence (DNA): TGTGCCAGCAGTTTAGGGCTGGGGCGAGGCGCTGAAGCTTTCTTT.

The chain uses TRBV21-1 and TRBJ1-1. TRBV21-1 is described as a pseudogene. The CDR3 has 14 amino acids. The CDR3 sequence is CASSIPGNNTEAFF. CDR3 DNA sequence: TGTGCCAGCAGCATCCCGGGGAATAACACTGAAGCTTTCTTT.

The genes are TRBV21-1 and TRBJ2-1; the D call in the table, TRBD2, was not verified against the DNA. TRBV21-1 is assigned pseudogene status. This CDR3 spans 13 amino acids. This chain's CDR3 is CAGGDRPYNEQFF. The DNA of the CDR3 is TGTGCCGGTGGAGATCGACCTTACAATGAGCAGTTCTTC.

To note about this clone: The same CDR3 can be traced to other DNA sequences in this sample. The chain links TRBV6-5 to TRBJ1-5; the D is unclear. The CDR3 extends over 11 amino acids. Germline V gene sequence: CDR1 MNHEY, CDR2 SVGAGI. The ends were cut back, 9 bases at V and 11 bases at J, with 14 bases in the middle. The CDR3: CASSTSRAQHF. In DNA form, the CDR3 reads TGTGCCAGTAGTACCTCGAGGGCCCAGCATTTT.

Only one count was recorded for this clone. CDR3 in DNA: TGTGCCTGGAGTGTACATCTTGAAGCTTTCTTT. Translated: CAWSVHLEAFF. The chain links TRBV30 to TRBJ1-1; the D is unclear. The CDR3 runs 11 residues. Trimming cost V 0 bases and J 7 bases, with 6 bases left between them. Germline CDR1 reads GTSNPN; CDR2 reads SVGIG (reference sequence).

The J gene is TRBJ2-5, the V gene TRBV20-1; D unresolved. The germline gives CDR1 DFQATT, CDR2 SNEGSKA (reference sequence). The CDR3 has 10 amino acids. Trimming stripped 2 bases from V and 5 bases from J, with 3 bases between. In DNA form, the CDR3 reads TGCAGTGCTAGACGTGAGACCCAGTACTTC. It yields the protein CSARRETQYF.

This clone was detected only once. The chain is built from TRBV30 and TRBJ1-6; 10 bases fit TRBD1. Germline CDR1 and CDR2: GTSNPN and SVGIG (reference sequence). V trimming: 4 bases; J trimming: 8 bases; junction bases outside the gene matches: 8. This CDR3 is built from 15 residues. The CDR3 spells CAWKLGGQGYSPLHF. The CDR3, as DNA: TGTGCCTGGAAGTTAGGGGGACAGGGGTATTCACCCCTCCACTTT. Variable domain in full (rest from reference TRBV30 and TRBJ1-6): SQTIHQWPATLVQPVGSPLSLECTVEGTSNPNLYWYRQAAGRGLQLLFYSVGIGQISSEVPQNLSASRPQDRQFILSSKKLLLSDSGFYLCAWKLGGQGYSPLHFGNGTRLTVT.

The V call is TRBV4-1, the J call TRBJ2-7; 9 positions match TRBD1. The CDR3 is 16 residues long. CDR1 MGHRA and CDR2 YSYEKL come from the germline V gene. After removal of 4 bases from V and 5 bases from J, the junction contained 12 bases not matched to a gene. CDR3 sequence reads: CASSPLTARQGDEQYF. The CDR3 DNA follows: TGCGCCAGCAGCCCCCTAACGGCGAGACAGGGGGACGAGCAGTACTTC.